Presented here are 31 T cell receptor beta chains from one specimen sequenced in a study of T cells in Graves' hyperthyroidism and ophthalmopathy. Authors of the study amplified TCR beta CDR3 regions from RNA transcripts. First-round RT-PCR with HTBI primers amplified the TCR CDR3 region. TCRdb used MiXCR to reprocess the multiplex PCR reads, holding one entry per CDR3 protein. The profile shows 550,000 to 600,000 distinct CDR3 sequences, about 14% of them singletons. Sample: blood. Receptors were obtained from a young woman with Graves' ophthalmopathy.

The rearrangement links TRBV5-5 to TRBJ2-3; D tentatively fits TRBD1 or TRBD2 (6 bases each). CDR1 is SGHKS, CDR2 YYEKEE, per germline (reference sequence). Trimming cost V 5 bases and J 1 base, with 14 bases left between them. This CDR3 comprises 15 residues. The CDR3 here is CASRVGGRGTDTQYF. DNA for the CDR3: TGTGCCAGCAGGGTCGGGGGCCGGGGCACAGATACGCAGTATTTT.

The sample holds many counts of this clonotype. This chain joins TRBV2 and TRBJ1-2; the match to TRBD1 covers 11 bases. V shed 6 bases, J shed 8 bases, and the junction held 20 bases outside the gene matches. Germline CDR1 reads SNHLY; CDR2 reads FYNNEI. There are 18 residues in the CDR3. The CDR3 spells CASSQELHTGTGGDGYTF. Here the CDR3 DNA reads TGTGCCAGCAGCCAAGAACTCCACACCGGGACAGGGGGAGACGGCTACACCTTC.

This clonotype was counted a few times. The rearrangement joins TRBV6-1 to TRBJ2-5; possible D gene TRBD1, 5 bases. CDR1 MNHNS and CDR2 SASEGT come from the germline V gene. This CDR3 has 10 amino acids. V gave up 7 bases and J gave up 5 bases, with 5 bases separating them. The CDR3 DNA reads TGTGCCAGCAAGGGGGAGACCCAGTACTTC. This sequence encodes CASKGETQYF.

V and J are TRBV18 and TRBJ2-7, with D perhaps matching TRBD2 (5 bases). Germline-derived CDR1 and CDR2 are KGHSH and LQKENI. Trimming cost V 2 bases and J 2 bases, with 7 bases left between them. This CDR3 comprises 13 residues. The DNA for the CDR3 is TGTGCCAGCTCACCATCGGGGACCTACGAGCAGTACTTC. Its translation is CASSPSGTYEQYF.

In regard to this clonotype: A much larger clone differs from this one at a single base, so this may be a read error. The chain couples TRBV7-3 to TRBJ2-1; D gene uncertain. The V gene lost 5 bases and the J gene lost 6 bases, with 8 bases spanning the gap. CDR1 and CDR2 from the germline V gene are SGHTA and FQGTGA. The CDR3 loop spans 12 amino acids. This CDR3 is CASSLEFNEQFF. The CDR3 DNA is TGTGCCAGCAGCCTTGAGTTCAATGAGCAGTTCTTC.

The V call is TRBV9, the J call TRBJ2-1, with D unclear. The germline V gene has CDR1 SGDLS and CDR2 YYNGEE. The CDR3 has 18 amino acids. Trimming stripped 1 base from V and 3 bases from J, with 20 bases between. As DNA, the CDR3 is TGTGCCAGCAGCGTATCCCCTGACCGTTATTACTACTACAATGAGCAGTTCTTC. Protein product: CASSVSPDRYYYYNEQFF.

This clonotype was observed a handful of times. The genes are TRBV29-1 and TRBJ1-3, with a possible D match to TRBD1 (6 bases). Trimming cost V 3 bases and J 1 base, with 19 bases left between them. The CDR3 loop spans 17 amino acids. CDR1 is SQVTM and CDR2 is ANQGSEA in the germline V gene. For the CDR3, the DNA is TGCAGCGTTGACACACCAGGGGAAGCCTTGTCTGGAAACACCATATATTTT. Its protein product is CSVDTPGEALSGNTIYF.

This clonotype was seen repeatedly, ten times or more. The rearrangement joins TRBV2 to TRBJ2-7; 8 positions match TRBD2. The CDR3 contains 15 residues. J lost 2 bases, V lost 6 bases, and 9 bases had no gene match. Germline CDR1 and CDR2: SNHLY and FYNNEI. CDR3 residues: CASRGGGRKAYEQYF. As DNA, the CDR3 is TGTGCCAGCAGGGGAGGCGGGAGGAAAGCCTACGAGCAGTACTTC.

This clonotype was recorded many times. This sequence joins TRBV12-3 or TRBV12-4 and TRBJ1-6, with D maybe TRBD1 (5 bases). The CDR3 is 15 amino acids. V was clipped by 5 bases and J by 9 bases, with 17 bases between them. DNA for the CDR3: TGTGCCAGCAGTGGGGCCAGGGCCTTCACTTCACCCCTCCACTTT. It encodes CASSGARAFTSPLHF.

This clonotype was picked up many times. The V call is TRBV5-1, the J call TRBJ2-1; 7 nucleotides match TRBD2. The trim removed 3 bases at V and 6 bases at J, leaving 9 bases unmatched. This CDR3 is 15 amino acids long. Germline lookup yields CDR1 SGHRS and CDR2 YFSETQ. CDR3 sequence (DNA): TGCGCCAGCAGCTCCCTTGGGGGGGAGGTCAATGAGCAGTTCTTC. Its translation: CASSSLGGEVNEQFF.

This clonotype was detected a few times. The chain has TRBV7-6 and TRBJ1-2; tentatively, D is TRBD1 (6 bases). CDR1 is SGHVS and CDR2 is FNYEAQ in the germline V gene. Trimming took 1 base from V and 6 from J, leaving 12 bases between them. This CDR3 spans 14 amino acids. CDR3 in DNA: TGTGCCAGCAGCTTAGGGCAGGGGTTCGATGGCTACACCTTC. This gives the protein CASSLGQGFDGYTF.

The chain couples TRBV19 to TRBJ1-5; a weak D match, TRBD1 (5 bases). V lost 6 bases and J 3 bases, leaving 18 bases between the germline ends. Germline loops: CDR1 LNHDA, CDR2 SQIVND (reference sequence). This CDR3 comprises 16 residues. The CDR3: CASRSPPGLINQPQHF. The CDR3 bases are TGTGCCAGTAGATCCCCACCGGGGCTCATCAATCAGCCCCAGCATTTT.

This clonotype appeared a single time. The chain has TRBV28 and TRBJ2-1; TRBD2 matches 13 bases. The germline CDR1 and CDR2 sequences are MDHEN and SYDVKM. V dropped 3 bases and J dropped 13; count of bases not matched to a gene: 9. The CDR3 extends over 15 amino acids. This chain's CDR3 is CASSLWTSGSLFQFF. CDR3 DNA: TGTGCCAGCAGTTTGTGGACTAGCGGGAGTCTATTTCAGTTCTTC.

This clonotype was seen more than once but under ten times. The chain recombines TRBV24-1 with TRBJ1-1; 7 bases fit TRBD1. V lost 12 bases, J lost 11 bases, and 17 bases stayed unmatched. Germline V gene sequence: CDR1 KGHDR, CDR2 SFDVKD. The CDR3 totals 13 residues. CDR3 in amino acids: CASQDRRSVTAFF. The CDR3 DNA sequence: TGTGCCTCCCAGGACAGGCGGTCGGTTACGGCTTTCTTT.

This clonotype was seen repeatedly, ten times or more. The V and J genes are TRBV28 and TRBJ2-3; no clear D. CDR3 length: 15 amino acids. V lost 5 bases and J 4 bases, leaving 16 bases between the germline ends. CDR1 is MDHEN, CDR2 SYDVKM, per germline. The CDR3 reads CASSGTQLGSDTQYF. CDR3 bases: TGTGCCAGCAGTGGCACTCAACTGGGTTCAGATACGCAGTATTTT. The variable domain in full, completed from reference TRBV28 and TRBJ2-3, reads DVKVTQSSRYLVKRTGEKVFLECVQDMDHENMFWYRQDPGLGLRLIYFSYDVKMKEKGDIPEGYSVSREKKERFSLILESASTNQTSMYLCASSGTQLGSDTQYFGPGTRLTVL.

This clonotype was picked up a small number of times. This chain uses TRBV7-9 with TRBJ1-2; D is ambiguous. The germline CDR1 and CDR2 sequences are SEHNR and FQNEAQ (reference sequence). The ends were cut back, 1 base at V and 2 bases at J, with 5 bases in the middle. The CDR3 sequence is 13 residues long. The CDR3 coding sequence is TGTGCCAGCAGCTTAGGGTTAAACTATGGCTACACCTTC. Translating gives CASSLGLNYGYTF.

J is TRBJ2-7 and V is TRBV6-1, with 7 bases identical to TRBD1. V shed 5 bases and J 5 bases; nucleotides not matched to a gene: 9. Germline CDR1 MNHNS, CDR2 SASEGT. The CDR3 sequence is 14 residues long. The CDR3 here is CASSPGQVLDEQYF. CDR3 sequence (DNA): TGTGCCAGCAGTCCCGGACAGGTTCTCGACGAGCAGTACTTC.

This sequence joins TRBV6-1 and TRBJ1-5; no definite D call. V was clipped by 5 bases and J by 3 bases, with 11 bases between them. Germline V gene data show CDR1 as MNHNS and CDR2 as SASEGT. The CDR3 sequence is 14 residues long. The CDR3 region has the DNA TGTGCCAGCAGTACCCGGGTCCTCAATCAGCCCCAGCATTTT. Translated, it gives CASSTRVLNQPQHF.

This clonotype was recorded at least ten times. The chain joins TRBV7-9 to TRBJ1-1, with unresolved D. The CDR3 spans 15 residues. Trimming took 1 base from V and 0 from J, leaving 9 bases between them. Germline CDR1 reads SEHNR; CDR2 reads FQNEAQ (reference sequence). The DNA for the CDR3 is TGTGCCAGCAGCTTAGAGGGCTTCATGAACACTGAAGCTTTCTTT. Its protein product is CASSLEGFMNTEAFF.

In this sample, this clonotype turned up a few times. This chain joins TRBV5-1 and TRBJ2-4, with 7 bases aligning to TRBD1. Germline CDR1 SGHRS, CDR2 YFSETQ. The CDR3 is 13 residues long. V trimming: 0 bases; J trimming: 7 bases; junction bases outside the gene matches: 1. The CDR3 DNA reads TGCGCCAGCAGCTTGGAGGGACAGAACATTCAGTACTTC. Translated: CASSLEGQNIQYF.

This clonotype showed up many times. The CDR3 sequence: CASSYSLTGGPYYEQFF. The CDR3 coding sequence is TGTGCCAGCAGTTACTCTTTAACGGGAGGCCCGTATTATGAGCAGTTCTTC. This chain connects TRBV6-5 to TRBJ2-1; 7 bases match TRBD2. V lost 0 bases and J lost 8; bases outside the gene matches: 13. The CDR3 has 17 amino acids. The V gene's germline CDR1 is MNHEY and CDR2 SVGAGI.

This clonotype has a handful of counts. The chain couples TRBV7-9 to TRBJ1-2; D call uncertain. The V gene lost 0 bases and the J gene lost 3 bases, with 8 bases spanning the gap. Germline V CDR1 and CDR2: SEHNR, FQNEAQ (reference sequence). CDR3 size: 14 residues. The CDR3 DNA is TGTGCCAGCAGCTTAGCGTTCCCAGACTATGGCTACACCTTC. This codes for CASSLAFPDYGYTF.

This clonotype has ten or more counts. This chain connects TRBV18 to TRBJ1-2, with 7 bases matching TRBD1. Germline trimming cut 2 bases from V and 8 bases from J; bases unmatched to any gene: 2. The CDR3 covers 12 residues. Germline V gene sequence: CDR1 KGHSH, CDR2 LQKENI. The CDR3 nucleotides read TGTGCCAGCTCACCAACAGGGGACGGCTACACCTTC. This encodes CASSPTGDGYTF.

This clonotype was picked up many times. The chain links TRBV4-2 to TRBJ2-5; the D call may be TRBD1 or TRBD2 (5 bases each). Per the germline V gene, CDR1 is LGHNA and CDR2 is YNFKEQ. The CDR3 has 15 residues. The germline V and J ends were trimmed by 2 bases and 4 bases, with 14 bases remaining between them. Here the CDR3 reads CASSQRGEGRETQYF. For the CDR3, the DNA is TGTGCCAGCAGCCAAAGGGGTGAGGGGAGAGAGACCCAGTACTTC.

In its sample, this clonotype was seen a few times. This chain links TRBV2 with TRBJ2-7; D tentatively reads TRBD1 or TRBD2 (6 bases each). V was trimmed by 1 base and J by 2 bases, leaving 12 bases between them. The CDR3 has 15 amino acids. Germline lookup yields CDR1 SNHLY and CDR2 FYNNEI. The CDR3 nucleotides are TGTGCCAGCAGTGAAGAGGGGGGACAAACCTACGAGCAGTACTTC. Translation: CASSEEGGQTYEQYF.

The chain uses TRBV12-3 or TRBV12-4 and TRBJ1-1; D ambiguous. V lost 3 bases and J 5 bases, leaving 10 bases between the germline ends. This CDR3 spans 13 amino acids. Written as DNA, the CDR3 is TGTGCCAGCAGTTTTGCGGCGCGGACTGAAGCTTTCTTT. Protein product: CASSFAARTEAFF.

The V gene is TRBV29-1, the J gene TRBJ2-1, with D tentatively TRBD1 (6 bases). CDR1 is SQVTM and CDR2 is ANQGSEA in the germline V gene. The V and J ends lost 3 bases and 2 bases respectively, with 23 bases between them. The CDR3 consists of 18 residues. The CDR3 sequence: CSVERWDKTDIAYNEQFF. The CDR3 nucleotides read TGCAGCGTTGAGAGGTGGGACAAGACCGACATTGCCTACAATGAGCAGTTCTTC.

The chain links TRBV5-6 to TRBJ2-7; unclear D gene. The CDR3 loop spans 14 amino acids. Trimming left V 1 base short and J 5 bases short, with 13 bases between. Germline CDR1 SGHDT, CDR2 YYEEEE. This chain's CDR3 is CASSLQPRPDEQYF. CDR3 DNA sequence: TGTGCCAGCAGCTTGCAACCCCGGCCCGACGAGCAGTACTTC.

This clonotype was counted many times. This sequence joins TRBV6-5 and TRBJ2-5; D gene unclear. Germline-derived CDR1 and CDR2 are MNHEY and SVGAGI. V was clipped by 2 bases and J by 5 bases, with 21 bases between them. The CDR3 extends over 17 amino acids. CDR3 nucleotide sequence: TGTGCCAGCAGTTACGTGGGTTCTCCCAGCCCCTGGGAGACCCAGTACTTC. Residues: CASSYVGSPSPWETQYF.

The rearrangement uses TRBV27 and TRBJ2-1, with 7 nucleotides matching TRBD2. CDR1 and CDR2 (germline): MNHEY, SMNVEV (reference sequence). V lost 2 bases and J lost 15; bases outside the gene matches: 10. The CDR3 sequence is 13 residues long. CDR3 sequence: CASSLREVGSPFF. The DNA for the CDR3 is TGTGCCAGCAGTTTACGGGAGGTAGGGTCGCCGTTCTTC.

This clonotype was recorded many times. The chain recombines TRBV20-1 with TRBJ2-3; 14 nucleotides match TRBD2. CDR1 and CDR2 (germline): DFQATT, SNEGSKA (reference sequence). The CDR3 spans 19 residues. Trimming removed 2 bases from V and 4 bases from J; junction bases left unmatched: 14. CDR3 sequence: CSARRGLAGAAAIADTQYF. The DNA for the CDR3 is TGCAGTGCTAGACGGGGACTAGCGGGAGCCGCTGCAATCGCAGATACGCAGTATTTT.